This TCR beta chain was captured in a study of shared clonotypes between healthy human individuals. At the level of the study: The donors, two women and a few men, were aged 18 to 49. A donor's plate count was three for CD4 naive and three for CD4 memory; CD8 naive had two and CD8 memory one. General study results and limits: Only a few donors were included, so the genetic and exposure-history diversity represented was limited. In four donors, around 5.5% of naive CD4 clonotypes appeared in common.

A note on this clone: Its target is unknown.

V gave up 0 bases and J gave up 8 bases, with 7 bases separating them. The CDR3 has 13 amino acids. Germline V gene lookup returns CDR1 SGHVS and CDR2 FQNEAQ. Here immunoSEQ multiplex PCR was the method, and the copy in TCRdb shows in-frame clones only, minus some. The table includes millions of clones, around 90% detected once. Source material: naive CD4+ T cells sorted from blood. The sample's subset: CD45RA+ positively selected. The receptor was isolated from a man between 18 and 29 years old in good health. The chain couples TRBV7-8 to TRBJ1-4; no clear D. CDR3 amino acids: CASSLAVTEKLFF. The CDR3 nucleotides read TGTGCCAGCAGCTTAGCGGTGACAGAAAAACTGTTTTTT. Full variable domain (outside the CDR3, taken from reference TRBV7-8 and TRBJ1-4): GAGVSQSPRYKVAKRGQDVALRCDPISGHVSLFWYQQALGQGPEFLTYFQNEAQLDKSGLPSDRFFAERPEGSVSTLKIQRTQQEDSAVYLCASSLAVTEKLFFGSGTQLSVL.